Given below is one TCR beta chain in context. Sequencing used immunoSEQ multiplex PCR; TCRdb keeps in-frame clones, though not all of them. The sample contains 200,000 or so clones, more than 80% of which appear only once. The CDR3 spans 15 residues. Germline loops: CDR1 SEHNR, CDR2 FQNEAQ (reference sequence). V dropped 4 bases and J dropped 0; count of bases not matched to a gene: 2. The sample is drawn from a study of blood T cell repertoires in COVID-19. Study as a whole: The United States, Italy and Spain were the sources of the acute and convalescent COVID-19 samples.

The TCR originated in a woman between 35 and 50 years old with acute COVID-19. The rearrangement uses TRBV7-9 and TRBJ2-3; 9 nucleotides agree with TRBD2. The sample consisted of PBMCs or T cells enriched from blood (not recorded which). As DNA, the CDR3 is TGTGCCAGCAGCTATACTAGCGGGAGCACAGATACGCAGTATTTT. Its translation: CASSYTSGSTDTQYF.